Below, 20 T cell receptor beta chains from the same sample are listed, as sequenced in a study of blood T cell repertoires in COVID-19. Profiling relied on immunoSEQ multiplex PCR, and the TCRdb table lists in-frame clones only, not all of them. Of approximately 360,000 clones in the sample, 90% were seen once. Sequenced: peripheral blood. Every receptor here comes from a man younger than 30 with active or convalescent COVID-19.

In this sample, this clone turned up once. V and J are TRBV25-1 and TRBJ1-1; a possible D gene is TRBD1 (5 bases). V was trimmed by 4 bases and J by 8 bases, leaving 17 bases between them. The CDR3 has 14 residues. Germline V gene data show CDR1 as MGHDK and CDR2 as SYGVNS. The CDR3 bases are TGTGCCAGCAGTGTTTACACAGGCTTCAACGAAGCTTTCTTT. It translates to CASSVYTGFNEAFF.

The chain uses TRBV6-5 and TRBJ2-1; 8 nucleotides align to TRBD2. The CDR3 is made up of 15 amino acids. Trimming cost V 6 bases and J 7 bases; bases outside gene matches: 11. The germline CDR1 and CDR2 sequences are MNHEY and SVGAGI. The CDR3 reads CASRTGQRERNEQFF. DNA for the CDR3: TGTGCCAGCAGGACCGGCCAGCGGGAGAGGAATGAGCAGTTCTTC.

CDR3 nucleotide sequence: TGCAGCGTCGACCCGGGACAGGGGGCGGGTGAGCAGTACTTC. Its translation is CSVDPGQGAGEQYF. J is TRBJ2-7 and V is TRBV29-1; 12 nucleotides align to TRBD1. Trimming cost V 6 bases and J 7 bases; bases outside gene matches: 10. CDR1 is SQVTM and CDR2 is ANQGSEA in the germline V gene. The CDR3 loop spans 14 amino acids.

The rearrangement links TRBV14 to TRBJ2-3; TRBD1 is a possible D gene (5 bases). The CDR3 has 16 amino acids. Trimming took 3 bases from V and 2 from J, leaving 15 bases between them. Germline-derived CDR1 and CDR2 are SGHDN and FVKESK. The CDR3 DNA follows: TGTGCCAGCAGCCATGGAGTAGGGGCGTACACAGATACGCAGTATTTT. This codes for CASSHGVGAYTDTQYF.

The chain joins TRBV25-1 to TRBJ1-1, with 7 bases fitting TRBD1. The CDR3 has 16 residues. CDR1 MGHDK and CDR2 SYGVNS come from the germline V gene. J lost 4 bases, V lost 4 bases, and 12 bases had no gene match. Written as DNA, the CDR3 is TGTGCCAGCAGTGGACCCTTAGGGGGCGAGGGCACTGAAGCTTTCTTT. This gives the protein CASSGPLGGEGTEAFF. Combining the CDR3 with reference TRBV25-1 and TRBJ1-1 gives the whole variable domain EADIYQTPRYLVIGTGKKITLECSQTMGHDKMYWYQQDPGMELHLIHYSYGVNSTEKGDLSSESTVSRIRTEHFPLTLESARPSHTSQYLCASSGPLGGEGTEAFFGQGTRLTVV.

Points on this clone: The DNA is left out, because the CDR3 cannot be placed on it with certainty; the CDR3 is given as TCRdb lists it. This chain connects TRBV19 to TRBJ2-5; the D segment call TRBD2 is taken from the table without a DNA check. Germline CDR1 reads LNHDA; CDR2 reads SQIVND (reference sequence). Including both end residues, the CDR3 is 15 amino acids long. This CDR3 reads CASTSGLGIGETQYF.

V usage is TRBV15 and J usage is TRBJ1-1; maybe TRBD1 (5 bases). This CDR3 region has 13 residues. Germline V CDR1 and CDR2: LNHNV, YYDKDF (reference sequence). Between the trimmed V and J ends, which lost 4 bases and 7 bases, there was a span of 13 bases. The CDR3 sequence: CATSTSGRGEAFF. The CDR3 DNA sequence: TGTGCCACCAGCACCTCAGGGCGCGGTGAAGCTTTCTTT.

For the CDR3, the DNA is TGTGCCAGCAGTTTACGTCCCGATTCACCCCTCCACTTT. This codes for CASSLRPDSPLHF. The rearrangement uses TRBV28 and TRBJ1-6; no clear D gene. Trimming removed 2 bases from V and 8 bases from J, with 7 bases in between. The germline gives CDR1 MDHEN, CDR2 SYDVKM. The CDR3 consists of 13 residues.

This chain joins TRBV21-1 and TRBJ2-3; the table names TRBD2, a call not compared with the DNA. TRBV21-1 is termed a pseudogene. The length of the CDR3 is 17 residues. DNA of the CDR3: TGTGCCAGCAGCAAATTCGGGGCTAGCGGGGTTGCAGATACGCAGTATTTT. Its protein product is CASSKFGASGVADTQYF.

This clone was observed a handful of times. The chain carries TRBV28 and TRBJ1-6; D is undetermined. This CDR3 has 12 amino acids. Looked up from germline, CDR1 is MDHEN and CDR2 is SYDVKM. V was pared by 7 bases and J by 12 bases, with 13 bases between. Written as DNA, the CDR3 is TGTGCCAGCACCCCCCCCCGGGGACCCCTCCACTTT. This translates into CASTPPRGPLHF.

This chain connects TRBV27 to TRBJ1-5; D is perhaps TRBD1 (5 bases). Germline assignment: CDR1 MNHEY and CDR2 SMNVEV (reference sequence). This CDR3 has 14 amino acids. Trimming took 5 bases from V and 6 from J, leaving 14 bases between them. CDR3 DNA: TGTGCCAGCAGTGTTGACAGTACAAGTCAGCCCCAGCATTTT. Amino acid sequence: CASSVDSTSQPQHF.

This sequence joins TRBV4-1 and TRBJ2-1, with 13 bases matching TRBD2. The length of the CDR3 is 16 residues. V dropped 1 base and J dropped 6; count of bases not matched to a gene: 3. The germline V gene encodes CDR1 MGHRA and CDR2 YSYEKL. The CDR3 DNA is TGCGCCAGCAGCCAAGTAGGGACTAGCGGGACCAATGAGCAGTTCTTC. Its translation: CASSQVGTSGTNEQFF.

The chain joins TRBV5-1 to TRBJ1-1; the D gene is possibly TRBD1 (5 bases). The CDR3 extends over 13 amino acids. The V end lost 4 bases, the J end lost 13 bases, and 20 bases lay between the germline ends. Looked up from germline, CDR1 is SGHRS and CDR2 is YFSETQ. The CDR3 sequence: CASSISGVTVVFF. The CDR3, as DNA: TGCGCCAGCAGCATCTCCGGCGTGACAGTTGTTTTCTTT.

The genes are TRBV3-1 (or the pseudogene TRBV3-2) and TRBJ2-1; 10 bases map to TRBD1. CDR1 is LGHDT and CDR2 is YNNKEL in the germline V gene (reference sequence). V dropped 0 bases and J dropped 2; count of bases not matched to a gene: 4. The CDR3 length is 17 residues. CDR3 residues: CASSQEEGQGPYNEQFF. In nucleotides, the CDR3 is TGTGCCAGCAGCCAAGAGGAGGGACAGGGGCCCTACAATGAGCAGTTCTTC.

The chain couples TRBV12-3 or TRBV12-4 to TRBJ1-2; D call uncertain. Trimming pared 1 base from V and 5 bases from J, leaving 5 bases between. The CDR3 consists of 12 residues. DNA for the CDR3: TGTGCCAGCAGTTTAGGCAGGTATGGCTACACCTTC. This sequence encodes CASSLGRYGYTF.

This clone was detected only once. This chain uses TRBV19 with TRBJ2-2, with a possible D match to TRBD2 (6 bases). The CDR3 length is 15 residues. Germline CDR1 LNHDA, CDR2 SQIVND (reference sequence). V lost 3 bases and J lost 6, with 14 bases in between. The CDR3 region has the DNA TGTGCCAGTAGTATCTGGAGGGACGGGTCCGGGGAGCTGTTTTTT. It encodes CASSIWRDGSGELFF.

J is TRBJ2-1 and V is TRBV12-3 or TRBV12-4, with D perhaps matching TRBD2 (5 bases). Trimming removed 3 bases from V and 15 bases from J, with 15 bases in between. The CDR3 contains 12 residues. The CDR3 sequence: CASSLVGVRRFF. CDR3 coding DNA: TGTGCCAGCAGTTTGGTCGGGGTTAGGAGGTTCTTC.

The rearrangement uses TRBV29-1 and TRBJ2-7; D is unclear. CDR1 is SQVTM and CDR2 is ANQGSEA in the germline V gene. The CDR3 is 11 amino acids. V lost 4 bases and J 3 bases, leaving 7 bases between the germline ends. This chain's CDR3 is CSVVVGYEQYF. Here the CDR3 DNA reads TGCAGCGTTGTAGTCGGCTACGAGCAGTACTTC.

This chain joins TRBV9 and TRBJ2-5; tentative D call: TRBD2 (5 bases). Trimming left V 4 bases short and J 5 bases short, with 15 bases between. CDR1 is SGDLS and CDR2 is YYNGEE in the germline V gene. CDR3 length: 14 residues. The CDR3 sequence is CASSRDTRSETQYF. CDR3 nucleotides: TGTGCCAGCAGCCGAGATACTAGATCGGAGACCCAGTACTTC.

The gene calls are TRBV28 and TRBJ1-2; D remains unclear. This CDR3 is 12 amino acids long. The V end was cut by 5 bases, the J end by 7 bases, with 11 bases between. Per germline, CDR1 MDHEN and CDR2 SYDVKM. The CDR3 coding sequence is TGTGCCAGCAGTCCTGAGGTTCGTGGCTACACCTTC. Protein sequence: CASSPEVRGYTF.